The clone carrying this TCR beta chain was picked up a small number of times. These data are taken from a study of CD8+ T cells in alopecia areata. The CDR3 is made up of 18 amino acids. The V and J ends lost 1 base and 4 bases, in that order; junction bases with no gene match: 16. It was cDNA, reverse transcribed from extracted RNA, that served as the sequencing template. Libraries were prepared by immunoSEQ multiplex PCR; TCRdb keeps only in-frame clonotypes and omits some of them. The table includes over 85,000 clones, 41% detected once. J is TRBJ2-7 and V is TRBV23-1; 7 nucleotides align to TRBD1. TRBV23-1 is noted as an ORF with a role that remains uncertain. The sequence was obtained from a human donor with alopecia areata. The sample comprised CD4+ T cells sorted from blood. CDR3 sequence: CASSQYTDRFAPYYEQYF. The CDR3, as DNA: TGCGCCAGCAGTCAATACACGGACAGGTTTGCTCCTTATTACGAGCAGTACTTC.